The source of this T cell receptor beta chain is a study of T cell changes during pregnancy in multiple sclerosis. Only in-frame clones appear in the TCRdb table, and some are missing; sequencing was by immunoSEQ multiplex PCR. The table shows some 100,000 clones, with almost 95% occurring only once. After removal of 0 bases from V and 2 bases from J, the junction contained 5 bases not matched to a gene. This CDR3 comprises 17 residues. The V gene's germline CDR1 is LGHNA and CDR2 YSLEER. This chain uses TRBV4-3 with TRBJ2-3; TRBD2 matches 10 bases. The sample was peripheral blood, taken before pregnancy. The receptor comes from a female donor with multiple sclerosis, enrolled in a pregnancy study. Here the CDR3 reads CASSQDPSGSPTDTQYF. In DNA, the CDR3 is TGCGCCAGCAGCCAAGATCCTAGCGGGAGTCCCACAGATACGCAGTATTTT.